This entry describes one T cell receptor (beta chain). No antigen is known for it. Per germline, CDR1 KGHSH and CDR2 LQKENI. The germline V and J ends were trimmed by 4 bases and 4 bases, with 7 bases remaining between them. This CDR3 has 12 residues. This entry is derived from a study of a mutant IDH1 vaccine in newly diagnosed glioma. Turning to the study itself: Prior therapy was radiotherapy, temozolomide, or both; most received both. General study findings and limits: Alterations occurring in top peripheral T cell clonotypes seemed unrelated to pseudoprogression. Vaccine-induced responses were seen in 93.3% of patients, spanning several MHC alleles.

As for time point: week 5, during vaccination. The vaccine gave 300 ug of a 20-mer mutant IDH1 peptide subcutaneously per dose. The table came from immunoSEQ multiplex PCR; TCRdb's copy has only in-frame clones and leaves some out. The sample has tens of thousands of clones; 78% are singletons. The source is a woman aged 40 to 55 with glioma. The chain employs TRBV18 and TRBJ1-2; D gene ambiguous. The source material was PBMCs, sampled from a glioma patient whose treatment included an IDH1 peptide vaccine. As DNA, the CDR3 is TGTGCCAGCTCACAAACGGGCTATGGCTACACCTTC. It translates to CASSQTGYGYTF.